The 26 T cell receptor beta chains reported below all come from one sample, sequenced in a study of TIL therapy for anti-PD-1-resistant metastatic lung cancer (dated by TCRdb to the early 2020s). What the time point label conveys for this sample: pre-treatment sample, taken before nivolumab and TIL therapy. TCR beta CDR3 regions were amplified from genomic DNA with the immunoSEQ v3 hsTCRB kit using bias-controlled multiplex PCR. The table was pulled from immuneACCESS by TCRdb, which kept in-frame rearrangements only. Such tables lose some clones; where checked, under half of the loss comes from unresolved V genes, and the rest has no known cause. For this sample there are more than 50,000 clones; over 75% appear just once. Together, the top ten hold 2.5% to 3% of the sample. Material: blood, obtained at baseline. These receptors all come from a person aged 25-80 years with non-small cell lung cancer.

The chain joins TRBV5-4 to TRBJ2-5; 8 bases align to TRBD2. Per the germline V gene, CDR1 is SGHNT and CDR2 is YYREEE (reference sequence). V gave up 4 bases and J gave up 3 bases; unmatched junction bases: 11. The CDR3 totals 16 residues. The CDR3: CASSVGSRAGEETQYF. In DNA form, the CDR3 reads TGTGCCAGCAGCGTCGGTAGTAGAGCGGGGGAAGAGACCCAGTACTTC.

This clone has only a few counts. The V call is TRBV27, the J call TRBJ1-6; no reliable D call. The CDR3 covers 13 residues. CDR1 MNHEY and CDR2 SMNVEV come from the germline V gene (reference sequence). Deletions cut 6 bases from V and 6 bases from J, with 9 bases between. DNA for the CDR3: TGTGCCAGCAGCCTCTTGGGTAATTCACCCCTCCACTTT. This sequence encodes CASSLLGNSPLHF.

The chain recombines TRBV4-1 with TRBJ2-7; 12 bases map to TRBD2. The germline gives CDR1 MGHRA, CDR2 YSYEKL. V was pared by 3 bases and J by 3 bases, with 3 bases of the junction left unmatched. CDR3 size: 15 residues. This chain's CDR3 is CASSHRLAGVYEQYF. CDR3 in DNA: TGCGCCAGCAGCCACCGACTAGCGGGAGTCTACGAGCAGTACTTC.

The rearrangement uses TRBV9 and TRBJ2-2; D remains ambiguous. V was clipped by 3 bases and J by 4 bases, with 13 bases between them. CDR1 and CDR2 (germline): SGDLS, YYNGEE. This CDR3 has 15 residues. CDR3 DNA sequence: TGTGCCAGCAGCGAGGTGCCCCCCCCCACCGGGGAGCTGTTTTTT. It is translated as CASSEVPPPTGELFF.

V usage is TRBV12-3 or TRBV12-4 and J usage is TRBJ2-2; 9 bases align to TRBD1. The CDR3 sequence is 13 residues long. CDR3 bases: TGTGCGGACAGGGGCTTGAACACCGGGGAGCTGTTTTTT. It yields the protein CADRGLNTGELFF.

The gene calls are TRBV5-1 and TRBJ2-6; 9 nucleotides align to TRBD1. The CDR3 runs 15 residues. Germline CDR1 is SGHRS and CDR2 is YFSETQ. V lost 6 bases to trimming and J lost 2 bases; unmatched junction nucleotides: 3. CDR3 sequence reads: CASIGQGTGANVLTF. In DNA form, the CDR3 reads TGCGCCAGCATCGGACAGGGGACTGGGGCCAACGTCCTGACTTTC.

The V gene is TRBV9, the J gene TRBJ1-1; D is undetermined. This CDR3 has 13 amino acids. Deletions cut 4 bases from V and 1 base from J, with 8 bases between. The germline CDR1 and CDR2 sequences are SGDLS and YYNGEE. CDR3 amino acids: CASSPTPNTEAFF. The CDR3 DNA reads TGTGCCAGCAGCCCGACTCCGAACACTGAAGCTTTCTTT.

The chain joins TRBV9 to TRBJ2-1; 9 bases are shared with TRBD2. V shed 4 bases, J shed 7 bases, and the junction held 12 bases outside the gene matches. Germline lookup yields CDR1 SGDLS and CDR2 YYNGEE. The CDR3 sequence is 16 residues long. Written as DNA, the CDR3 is TGTGCCAGCAGCCACCCTAGGCGGGAGGGCCAGAATGAGCAGTTCTTC. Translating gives CASSHPRREGQNEQFF. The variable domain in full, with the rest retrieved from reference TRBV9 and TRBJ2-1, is DSGVTQTPKHLITATGQRVTLRCSPRSGDLSVYWYQQSLDQGLQFLIQYYNGEERAKGNILERFSAQQFPDLHSELNLSSLELGDSALYFCASSHPRREGQNEQFFGPGTRLTVL.

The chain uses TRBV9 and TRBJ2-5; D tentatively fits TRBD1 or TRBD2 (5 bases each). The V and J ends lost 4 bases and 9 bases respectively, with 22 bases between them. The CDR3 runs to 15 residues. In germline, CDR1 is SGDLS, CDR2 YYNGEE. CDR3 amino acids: CASSTTPGDHRAQYF. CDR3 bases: TGTGCCAGCAGCACCACCCCCGGGGACCATAGGGCCCAGTACTTC.

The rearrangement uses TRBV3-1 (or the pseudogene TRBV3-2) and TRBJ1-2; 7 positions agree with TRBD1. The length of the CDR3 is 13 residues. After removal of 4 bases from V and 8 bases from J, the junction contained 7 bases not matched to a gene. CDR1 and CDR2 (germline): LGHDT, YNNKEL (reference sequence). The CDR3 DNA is TGTGCCAGCAGCCGGGACAGTCTTTCCGGCTACACCTTC. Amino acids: CASSRDSLSGYTF.

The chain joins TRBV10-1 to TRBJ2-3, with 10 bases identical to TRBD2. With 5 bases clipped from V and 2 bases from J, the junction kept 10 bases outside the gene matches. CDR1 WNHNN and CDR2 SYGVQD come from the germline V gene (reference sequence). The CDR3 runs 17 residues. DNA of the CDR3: TGCGCCAGCAGTCCTCTAGCGGGGGAAAGGAACACAGATACGCAGTATTTT. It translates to CASSPLAGERNTDTQYF.

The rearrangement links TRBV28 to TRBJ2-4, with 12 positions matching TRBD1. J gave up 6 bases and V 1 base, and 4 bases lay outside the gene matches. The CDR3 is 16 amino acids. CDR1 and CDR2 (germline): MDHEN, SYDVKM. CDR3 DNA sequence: TGTGCCAGCAGTTTATCGGGACAGGGGGCGCGAAACATTCAGTACTTC. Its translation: CASSLSGQGARNIQYF.

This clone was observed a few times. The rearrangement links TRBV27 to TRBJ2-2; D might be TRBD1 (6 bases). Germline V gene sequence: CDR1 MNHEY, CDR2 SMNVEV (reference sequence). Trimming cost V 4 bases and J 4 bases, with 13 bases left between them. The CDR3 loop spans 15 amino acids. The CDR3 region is CASSWMVGGTGELFF. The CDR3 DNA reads TGTGCCAGCAGTTGGATGGTAGGGGGCACCGGGGAGCTGTTTTTT.

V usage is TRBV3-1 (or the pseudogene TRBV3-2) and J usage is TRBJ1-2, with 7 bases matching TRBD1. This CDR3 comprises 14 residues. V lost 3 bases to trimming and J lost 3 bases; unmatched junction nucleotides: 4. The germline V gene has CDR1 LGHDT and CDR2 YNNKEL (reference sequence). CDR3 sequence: CASSHYDRDYGYTF. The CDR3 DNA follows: TGTGCCAGCAGCCACTACGACAGGGACTATGGCTACACCTTC.

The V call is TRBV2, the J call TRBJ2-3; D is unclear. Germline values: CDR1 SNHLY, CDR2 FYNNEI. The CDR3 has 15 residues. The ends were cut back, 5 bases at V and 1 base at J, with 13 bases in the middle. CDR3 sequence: CASSKARLGTDTQYF. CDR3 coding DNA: TGTGCCAGCAGTAAGGCTCGGTTAGGCACAGATACGCAGTATTTT.

This CDR3 is CASSIESTGELFF. CDR3 in DNA: TGTGCCAGTAGTATAGAATCCACCGGGGAGCTGTTTTTT. The rearrangement uses TRBV19 and TRBJ2-2; D remains ambiguous. The CDR3 runs 13 residues. Germline V gene sequence: CDR1 LNHDA, CDR2 SQIVND (reference sequence). Trimming cost V 0 bases and J 4 bases, with 3 bases left between them.

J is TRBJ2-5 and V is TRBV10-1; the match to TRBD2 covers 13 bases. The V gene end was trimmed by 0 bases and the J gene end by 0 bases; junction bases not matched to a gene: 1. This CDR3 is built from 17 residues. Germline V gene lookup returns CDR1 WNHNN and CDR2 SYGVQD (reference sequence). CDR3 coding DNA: TGCGCCAGCAGTGAGTCGGGACTAGCGGGATACCAAGAGACCCAGTACTTC. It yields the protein CASSESGLAGYQETQYF.

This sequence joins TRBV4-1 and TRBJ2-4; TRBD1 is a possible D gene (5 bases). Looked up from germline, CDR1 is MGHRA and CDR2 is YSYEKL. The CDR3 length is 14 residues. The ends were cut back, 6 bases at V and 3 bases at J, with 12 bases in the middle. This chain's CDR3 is CASRGFQGKNIQYF. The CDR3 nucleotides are TGCGCCAGCAGAGGTTTTCAGGGCAAAAACATTCAGTACTTC.

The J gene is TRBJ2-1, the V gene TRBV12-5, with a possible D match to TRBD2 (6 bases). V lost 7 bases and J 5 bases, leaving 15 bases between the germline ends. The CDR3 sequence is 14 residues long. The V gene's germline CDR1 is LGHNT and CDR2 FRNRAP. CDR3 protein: CASDALEGNNEQFF. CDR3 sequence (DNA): TGTGCTAGTGACGCACTGGAGGGGAACAATGAGCAGTTCTTC.

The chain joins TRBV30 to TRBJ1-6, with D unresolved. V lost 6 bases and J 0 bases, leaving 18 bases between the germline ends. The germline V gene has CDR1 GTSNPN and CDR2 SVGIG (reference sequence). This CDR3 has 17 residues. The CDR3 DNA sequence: TGTGCCTGCCTGGATGTATCGATAAGCTCCTATAATTCACCCCTCCACTTT. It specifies CACLDVSISSYNSPLHF.

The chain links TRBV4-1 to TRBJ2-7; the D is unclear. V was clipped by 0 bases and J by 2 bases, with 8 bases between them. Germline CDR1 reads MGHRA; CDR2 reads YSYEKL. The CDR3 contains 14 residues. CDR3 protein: CASSQEGIPYEQYF. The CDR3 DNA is TGCGCCAGCAGCCAAGAAGGCATCCCCTACGAGCAGTACTTC.

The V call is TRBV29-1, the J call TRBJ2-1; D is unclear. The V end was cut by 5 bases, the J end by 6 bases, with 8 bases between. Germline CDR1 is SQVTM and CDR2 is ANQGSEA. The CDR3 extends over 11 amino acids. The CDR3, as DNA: TGCAGCGTTAAAAGTGGCAATGAGCAGTTCTTC. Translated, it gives CSVKSGNEQFF.

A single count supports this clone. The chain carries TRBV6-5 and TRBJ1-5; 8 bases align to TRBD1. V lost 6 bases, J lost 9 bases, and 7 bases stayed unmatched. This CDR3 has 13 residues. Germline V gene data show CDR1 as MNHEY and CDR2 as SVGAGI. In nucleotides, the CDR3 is TGTGCCAGCAGAAACAGGGGGAATGGGCCCCAGCATTTT. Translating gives CASRNRGNGPQHF.

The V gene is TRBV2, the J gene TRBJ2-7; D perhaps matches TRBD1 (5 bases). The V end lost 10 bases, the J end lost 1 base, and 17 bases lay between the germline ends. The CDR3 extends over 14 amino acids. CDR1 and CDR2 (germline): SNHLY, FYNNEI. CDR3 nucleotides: TGTGCCACCGTCCAAGAGACAGAGTCCTACGAGCAGTACTTC. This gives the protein CATVQETESYEQYF.

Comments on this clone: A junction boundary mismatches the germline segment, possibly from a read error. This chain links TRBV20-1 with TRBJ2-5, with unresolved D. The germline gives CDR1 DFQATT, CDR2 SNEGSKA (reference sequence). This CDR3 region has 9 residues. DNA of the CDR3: TGCAGTGCTAGAGCCTCTGACCACTTC. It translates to CSARASDHF.

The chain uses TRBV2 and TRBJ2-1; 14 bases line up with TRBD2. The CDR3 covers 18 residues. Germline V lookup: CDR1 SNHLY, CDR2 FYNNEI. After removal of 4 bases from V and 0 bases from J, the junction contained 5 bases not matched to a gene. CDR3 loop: CASSGGLAGDLSYNEQFF. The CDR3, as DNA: TGTGCCAGCAGTGGGGGACTAGCGGGAGACCTCTCCTACAATGAGCAGTTCTTC.